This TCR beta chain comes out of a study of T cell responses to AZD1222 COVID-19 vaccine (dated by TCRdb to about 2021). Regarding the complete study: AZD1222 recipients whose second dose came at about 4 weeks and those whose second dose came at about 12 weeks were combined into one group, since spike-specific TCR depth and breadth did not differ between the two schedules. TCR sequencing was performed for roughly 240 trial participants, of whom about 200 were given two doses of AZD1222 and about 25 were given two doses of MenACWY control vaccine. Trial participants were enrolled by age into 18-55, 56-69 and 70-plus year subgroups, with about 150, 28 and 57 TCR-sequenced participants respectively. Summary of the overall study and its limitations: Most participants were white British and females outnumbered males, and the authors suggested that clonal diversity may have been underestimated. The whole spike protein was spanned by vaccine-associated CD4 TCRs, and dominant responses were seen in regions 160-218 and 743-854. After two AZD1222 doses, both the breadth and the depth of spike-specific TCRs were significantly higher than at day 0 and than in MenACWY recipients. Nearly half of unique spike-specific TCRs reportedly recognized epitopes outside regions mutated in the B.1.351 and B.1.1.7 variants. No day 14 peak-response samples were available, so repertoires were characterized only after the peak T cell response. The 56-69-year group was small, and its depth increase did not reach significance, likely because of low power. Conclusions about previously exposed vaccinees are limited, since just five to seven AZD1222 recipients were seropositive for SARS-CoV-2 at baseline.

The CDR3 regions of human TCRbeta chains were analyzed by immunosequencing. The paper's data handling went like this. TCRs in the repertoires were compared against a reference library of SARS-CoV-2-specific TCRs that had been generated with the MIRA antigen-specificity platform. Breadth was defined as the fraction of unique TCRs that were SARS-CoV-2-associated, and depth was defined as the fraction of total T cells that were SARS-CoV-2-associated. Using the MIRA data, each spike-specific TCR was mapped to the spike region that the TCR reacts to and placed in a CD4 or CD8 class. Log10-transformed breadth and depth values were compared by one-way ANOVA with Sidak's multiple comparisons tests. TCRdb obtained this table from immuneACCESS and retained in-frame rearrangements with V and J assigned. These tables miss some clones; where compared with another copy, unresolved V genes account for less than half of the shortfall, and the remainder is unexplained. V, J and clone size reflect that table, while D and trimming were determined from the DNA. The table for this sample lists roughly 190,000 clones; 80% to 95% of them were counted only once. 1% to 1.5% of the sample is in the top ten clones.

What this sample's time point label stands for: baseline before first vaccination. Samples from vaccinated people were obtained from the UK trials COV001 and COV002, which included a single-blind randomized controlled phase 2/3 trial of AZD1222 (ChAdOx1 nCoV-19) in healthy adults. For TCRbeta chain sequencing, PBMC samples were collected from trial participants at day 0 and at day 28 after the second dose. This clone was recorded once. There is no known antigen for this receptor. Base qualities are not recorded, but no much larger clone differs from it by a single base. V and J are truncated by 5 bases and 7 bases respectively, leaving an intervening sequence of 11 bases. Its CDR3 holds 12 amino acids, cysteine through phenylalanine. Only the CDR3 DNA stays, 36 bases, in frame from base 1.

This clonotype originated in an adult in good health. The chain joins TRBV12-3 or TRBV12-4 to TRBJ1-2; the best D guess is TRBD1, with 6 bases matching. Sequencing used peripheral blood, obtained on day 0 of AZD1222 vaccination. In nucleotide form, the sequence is TGTGCCAGCAGTCCACAGGGTTTTGGCTACACCTTC. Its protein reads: CASSPQGFGYTF.